Listed below are T cell receptor beta chains from one sample, sequenced in a study of regulatory T cells in long-lasting Graves disease. Using its own MiXCR run on the multiplex PCR reads, TCRdb lists one record per CDR3 protein. Found here are 350,000 to 550,000 distinct CDR3 sequences, around 17% of them singletons; the top ten hold about 23%. These data are also associated with another study on T cells in Graves' hyperthyroidism and ophthalmopathy.

Sequenced material: peripheral blood mononuclear cells (PBMCs), taken at new diagnosis, from a patient treated with antithyroid drugs. The source is a woman aged 18-30 years with Graves disease. Both conserved end residues are part of each CDR3. Fields, in order: D gene, V gene, clone size, J gene, CDR3 protein, CDR3 DNA. The D gene is left open where the match is weak. Clone size appears in some rows only: once, few, many, or a class for an expanded clone.

TRBD1	TRBV5-6	many	TRBJ2-1	CASSSDRAYNEQFF	TGTGCCAGCAGCTCTGACAGGGCTTACAATGAGCAGTTCTTC
.	TRBV28	.	TRBJ2-1	CASSPRRASVFRNEQFF	TGTGCCAGCAGTCCCCGTCGGGCTAGCGTCTTTCGCAATGAGCAGTTCTTC
.	TRBV19	.	TRBJ2-6	CATASSGPGANVLTF	TGTGCCACAGCCTCAAGTGGGCCTGGGGCCAACGTCCTGACTTTC
.	TRBV7-2	few	TRBJ2-5	CASSPSGGRETQYF	TGTGCCAGCAGCCCGTCCGGGGGGCGGGAGACCCAGTACTTC
TRBD1	TRBV28	many	TRBJ2-4	CASSSTGLAKNIQYF	TGTGCCAGCAGCTCGACAGGGTTAGCCAAAAACATTCAGTACTTC
.	TRBV7-3	.	TRBJ2-7	CAIPTLGRSSYEQYF	TGTGCCATCCCGACTTTGGGGAGGAGCTCCTACGAGCAGTACTTC
.	TRBV2	many	TRBJ2-1	CASSIPGGKSYDEQFF	TGTGCCAGCAGCATTCCTGGGGGCAAATCGTACGATGAGCAGTTCTTC
TRBD1	TRBV7-2	many	TRBJ2-7	CASSFAGTGRSEQYF	TGTGCCAGCAGCTTCGCCGGGACAGGTAGATCCGAGCAGTACTTC
TRBD1	TRBV12-3/TRBV12-4	many	TRBJ2-7	CASSYRDSQYF	TGTGCCAGCAGTTACCGGGACAGCCAGTACTTC
.	TRBV27	many	TRBJ2-1	CASRSWGARYNEQFF	TGTGCCAGCAGGTCCTGGGGGGCGAGATACAATGAGCAGTTCTTC
.	TRBV3-1	few	TRBJ1-2	CASSPRGAESARWGYTF	TGTGCCAGCAGCCCCCGAGGGGCAGAGTCGGCCCGTTGGGGCTACACCTTC